The rows below give T cell receptor beta chains drawn from one sample of a study of blood T cells in healthy people across ages. TCRdb re-analysed the 5' RACE reads in MiXCR, keeping a single row per CDR3 protein. Among some 1.6 million distinct CDR3 sequences listed, roughly 32% were seen once. The specimen was blood. The receptors here all came from a woman in her thirties in good health. Each CDR3 is given with its conserved first and last residue. Fields, in order: V gene, J gene, D gene, clone size, CDR3 protein, CDR3 DNA. D genes are given only for firm matches. Clone sizes are given selectively: once, few, many, or a class where the clone is expanded.

v_call: TRBV3-1
j_call: TRBJ2-1
d_call: -
clone_size: -
cdr3_aa: CASSQGEQGNEQFF
cdr3_nt: TGTGCCAGCAGCCAAGGTGAACAGGGTAATGAGCAGTTCTTC

v_call: TRBV9
j_call: TRBJ1-2
d_call: TRBD1
clone_size: -
cdr3_aa: CASNEGQGNYGYTF
cdr3_nt: TGTGCCAGCAACGAGGGACAGGGGAACTATGGCTACACCTTC

v_call: TRBV13
j_call: TRBJ2-1
d_call: -
clone_size: few
cdr3_aa: CASTGSGEQFF
cdr3_nt: TGTGCCAGCACAGGGTCTGGTGAGCAGTTCTTC

v_call: TRBV12-3/TRBV12-4
j_call: TRBJ1-1
d_call: -
clone_size: -
cdr3_aa: CASSFGGNIGGTEAFF
cdr3_nt: TGTGCCAGCAGTTTCGGGGGGAATATAGGGGGCACTGAAGCTTTCTTT

v_call: TRBV12-3/TRBV12-4
j_call: TRBJ1-5
d_call: -
clone_size: few
cdr3_aa: CASSGGVNQPQHF
cdr3_nt: TGTGCCAGCAGCGGGGGAGTAAATCAGCCCCAGCATTTT

v_call: TRBV9
j_call: TRBJ2-3
d_call: -
clone_size: many
cdr3_aa: CASSVGRSTDTQYF
cdr3_nt: TGTGCCAGCAGCGTAGGCAGATCCACAGATACGCAGTATTTT

v_call: TRBV29-1
j_call: TRBJ2-3
d_call: TRBD2
clone_size: many
cdr3_aa: CSVGGGSDTQYF
cdr3_nt: TGCAGCGTCGGGGGAGGGTCAGATACGCAGTATTTT

v_call: TRBV13
j_call: TRBJ2-7
d_call: -
clone_size: -
cdr3_aa: CASSRGLPSYEQYF
cdr3_nt: TGTGCCAGCAGCCGAGGACTACCCAGTTACGAGCAGTACTTC

v_call: TRBV12-3/TRBV12-4
j_call: TRBJ2-7
d_call: TRBD2
clone_size: many
cdr3_aa: CASSLRTSGDYEQYF
cdr3_nt: TGTGCCAGCAGCCTTAGGACTAGCGGGGATTACGAGCAGTACTTC

v_call: TRBV24-1
j_call: TRBJ1-5
d_call: -
clone_size: few
cdr3_aa: CATSTGLSNQPQHF
cdr3_nt: TGTGCCACCTCGACGGGACTTAGCAATCAGCCCCAGCATTTT

v_call: TRBV10-2
j_call: TRBJ2-7
d_call: -
clone_size: few
cdr3_aa: CASIKTGRSYEQYF
cdr3_nt: TGCGCCAGCATTAAGACAGGACGCTCCTACGAGCAGTACTTC

v_call: TRBV10-3
j_call: TRBJ1-2
d_call: TRBD1
clone_size: -
cdr3_aa: CAISEPGGQVDGYTF
cdr3_nt: TGTGCCATCAGTGAGCCAGGGGGCCAGGTAGATGGCTACACCTTC

v_call: TRBV30
j_call: TRBJ2-7
d_call: -
clone_size: -
cdr3_aa: CAWSYNYEQYF
cdr3_nt: TGTGCCTGGAGTTATAACTACGAGCAGTACTTC

v_call: TRBV4-1
j_call: TRBJ2-4
d_call: -
clone_size: -
cdr3_aa: CASSRHRTPSKEQYF
cdr3_nt: TGCGCCAGCAGCCGACACCGGACTCCCTCCAAGGAGCAGTACTTC

v_call: TRBV6-2/TRBV6-3
j_call: TRBJ2-5
d_call: -
clone_size: many
cdr3_aa: CASRDGLLVSQETQYF
cdr3_nt: TGTGCCAGCAGGGACGGACTTCTCGTAAGCCAAGAGACCCAGTACTTC

v_call: TRBV5-1
j_call: TRBJ2-5
d_call: -
clone_size: -
cdr3_aa: CASSPSGGKFVKQYF
cdr3_nt: TGCGCCAGCAGCCCGTCCGGGGGTAAGTTTGTCAAGCAGTACTTC

v_call: TRBV7-2
j_call: TRBJ2-7
d_call: TRBD1
clone_size: few
cdr3_aa: CASSPRDRSFYEQYF
cdr3_nt: TGTGCCAGCAGTCCACGGGACAGGTCCTTCTACGAGCAGTACTTC

v_call: TRBV5-1
j_call: TRBJ2-2
d_call: -
clone_size: -
cdr3_aa: CASSPRGDGELFF
cdr3_nt: TGCGCCAGCTCCCCCAGGGGCGACGGGGAGCTGTTTTTT

v_call: TRBV7-2
j_call: TRBJ2-7
d_call: TRBD2
clone_size: -
cdr3_aa: CASRAGLAGRYEQYF
cdr3_nt: TGTGCCAGCAGGGCCGGACTAGCGGGGAGATACGAGCAGTACTTC

v_call: TRBV29-1
j_call: TRBJ2-1
d_call: -
clone_size: few
cdr3_aa: CSAPDLLLRYNEQFF
cdr3_nt: TGCAGCGCCCCGGACTTATTACTTCGCTACAATGAGCAGTTCTTC

v_call: TRBV12-3/TRBV12-4
j_call: TRBJ1-5
d_call: -
clone_size: few
cdr3_aa: CASKPNQPQHF
cdr3_nt: TGTGCCAGCAAACCAAATCAGCCCCAGCATTTT

v_call: TRBV12-3/TRBV12-4
j_call: TRBJ2-7
d_call: TRBD2
clone_size: few
cdr3_aa: CASSSGTSDSEQYF
cdr3_nt: TGTGCCAGCAGTTCCGGGACTAGTGACTCCGAGCAGTACTTC

v_call: TRBV9
j_call: TRBJ1-5
d_call: -
clone_size: -
cdr3_aa: CASSVESILYNQPQHF
cdr3_nt: TGTGCCAGCAGCGTAGAGTCGATCCTTTACAATCAGCCCCAGCATTTT

v_call: TRBV28
j_call: TRBJ2-4
d_call: -
clone_size: few
cdr3_aa: CASSSIIIAKNIQYF
cdr3_nt: TGTGCCAGCAGTTCGATAATTATAGCCAAAAACATTCAGTACTTC

v_call: TRBV7-3
j_call: TRBJ2-1
d_call: TRBD2
clone_size: -
cdr3_aa: CASGASGSYEQFF
cdr3_nt: TGTGCCAGCGGAGCTAGCGGATCCTACGAGCAGTTCTTC

v_call: TRBV7-3
j_call: TRBJ1-2
d_call: -
clone_size: -
cdr3_aa: CASSLESGANYGYTF
cdr3_nt: TGTGCCAGCAGCTTGGAGTCGGGGGCTAACTATGGCTACACCTTC

v_call: TRBV28
j_call: TRBJ2-1
d_call: -
clone_size: -
cdr3_aa: CASRLDRFLYTEQFF
cdr3_nt: TGTGCCAGCAGACTCGACAGGTTTCTATACACTGAGCAGTTCTTC

v_call: TRBV20-1
j_call: TRBJ2-7
d_call: -
clone_size: few
cdr3_aa: CSARENRASKIYEQYF
cdr3_nt: TGCAGTGCTAGAGAAAATCGGGCCTCAAAAATCTACGAGCAGTACTTC